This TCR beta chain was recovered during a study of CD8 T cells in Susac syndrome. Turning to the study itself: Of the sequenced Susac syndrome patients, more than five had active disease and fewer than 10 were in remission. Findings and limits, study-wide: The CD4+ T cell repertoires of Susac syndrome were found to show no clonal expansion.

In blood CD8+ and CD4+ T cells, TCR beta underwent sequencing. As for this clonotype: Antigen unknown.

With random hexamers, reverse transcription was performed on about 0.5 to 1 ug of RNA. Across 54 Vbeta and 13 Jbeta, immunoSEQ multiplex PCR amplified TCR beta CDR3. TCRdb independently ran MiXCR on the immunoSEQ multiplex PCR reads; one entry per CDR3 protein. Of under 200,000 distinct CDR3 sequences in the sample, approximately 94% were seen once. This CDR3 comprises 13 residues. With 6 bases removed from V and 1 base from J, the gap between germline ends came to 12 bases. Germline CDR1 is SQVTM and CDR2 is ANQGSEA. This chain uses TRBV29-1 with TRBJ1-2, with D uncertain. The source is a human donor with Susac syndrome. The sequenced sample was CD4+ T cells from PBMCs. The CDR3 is CSVVELVNYGYTF. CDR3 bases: TGCAGCGTGGTCGAGTTAGTTAACTATGGCTACACCTTC.